Sequencing of this TCR beta chain was carried out in a study of blood T cells in healthy people across ages. General observations from the study: Naive and antigen-experienced cells could not be conclusively compared, given unsorted PBMCs.

Concerning this clonotype itself: Its antigen is undetermined.

A second 7 to 11 cycle PCR used barcoded and J-beta primers. TCRdb recomputed calls from the 5' RACE reads with MiXCR, one row per CDR3 protein. Altogether 1.5 million to 1.9 million distinct CDR3 sequences are present, approximately 39% being singletons, with the ten largest covering 4%. Trimming took 3 bases from V and 5 from J, leaving 16 bases between them. The CDR3 spans 15 residues. Germline V lookup: CDR1 ENHRY, CDR2 SYGVKD. The V call is TRBV10-3, the J call TRBJ1-2, with D uncertain. The sample comprised blood. The sequence came from a woman between 18 and 30 years old in good health. CDR3 sequence reads: CAISDRGTEGYGYTF. CDR3 DNA sequence: TGTGCCATCAGTGACCGAGGCACAGAAGGTTATGGCTACACCTTC.